The clone carrying this T cell receptor (beta chain) was recorded only once. Within the sample, other DNA sequences also encode this same CDR3. The record originates from a study of shared clonotypes between healthy human individuals. Assay used: immunoSEQ multiplex PCR; TCRdb lists only in-frame clones, some missing. Here the sample spans 2 million to 2.5 million clones, approximately 96% being singletons. V was shortened by 4 bases and J by 10 bases, with 20 bases between the two germline ends. In germline, CDR1 is SQVTM, CDR2 ANQGSEA. CDR3 size: 15 residues. The chain is built from TRBV29-1 and TRBJ1-6; no firm D call. The clonotype was recovered from a man between 18 and 35 years old in good health. Sequencing was done on a sample of naive CD4+ T cells sorted from blood. Subset reported: CD45RA+ positively selected. In DNA, the CDR3 is TGCAGCGTTGCATTCGCAGCGAACCTAGGATCACCCCTCCACTTT. Translated: CSVAFAANLGSPLHF.